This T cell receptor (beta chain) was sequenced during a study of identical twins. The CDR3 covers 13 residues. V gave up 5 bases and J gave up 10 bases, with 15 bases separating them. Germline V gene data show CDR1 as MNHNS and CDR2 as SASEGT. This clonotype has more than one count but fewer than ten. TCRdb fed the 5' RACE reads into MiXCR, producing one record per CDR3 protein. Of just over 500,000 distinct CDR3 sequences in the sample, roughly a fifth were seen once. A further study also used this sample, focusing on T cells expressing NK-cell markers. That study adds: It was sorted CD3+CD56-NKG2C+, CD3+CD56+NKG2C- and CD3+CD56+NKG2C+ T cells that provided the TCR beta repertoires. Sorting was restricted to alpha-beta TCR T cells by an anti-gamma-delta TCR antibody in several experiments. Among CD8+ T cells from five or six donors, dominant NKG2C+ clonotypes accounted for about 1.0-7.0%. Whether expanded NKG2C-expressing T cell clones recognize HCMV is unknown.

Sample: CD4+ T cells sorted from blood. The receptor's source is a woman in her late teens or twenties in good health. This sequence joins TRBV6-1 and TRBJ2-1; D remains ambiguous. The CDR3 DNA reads TGTGCCAGCAGTCCAGGTGCCCTGAGGGAGCAGTTCTTC. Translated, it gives CASSPGALREQFF.